The sequence of this TCR beta chain was determined in a study of blood T cells in healthy people across ages. The CDR3 covers 15 residues. Germline lookup yields CDR1 SGHTA and CDR2 FQGNSA. V lost 2 bases and J 2 bases, leaving 13 bases between the germline ends. Primed by a sample-barcoded 5' primer and a J-beta primer mix, a second PCR proceeded for 7 to 11 cycles. Every cDNA was tagged by a template-switch adaptor with 12 random nucleotides. A single record per CDR3 protein comes from TCRdb applying MiXCR to the 5' RACE reads. Among almost 1 million distinct CDR3 sequences listed, roughly 47% were seen once. Isolated per sample were at least 7 million PBMCs.

The receptor was isolated from a woman aged 60-75 years in good health. The rearrangement links TRBV7-2 to TRBJ2-7, with D unclear. The specimen sequenced was blood. The CDR3 coding sequence is TGTGCCAGCAGCTTATTTTTGGGAAATACCTACGAGCAGTACTTC. This codes for CASSLFLGNTYEQYF.